There are many counts of the clone carrying this T cell receptor beta chain. The antigen is not known. The sample originates from a study of regulatory T cells in long-lasting Graves disease. V lost 0 bases to trimming and J lost 7 bases, with 10 bases between them. Germline V gene sequence: CDR1 SGHAT, CDR2 FQNNGV. The CDR3 contains 14 residues. With iRepertoire HTBI primers and Arm-PCR of CDR3 regions, TCR beta libraries were built. TCRdb re-derived calls from the multiplex PCR reads in MiXCR, one entry per CDR3 protein. The sample consists of about 620,000 distinct CDR3 sequences, roughly 16% of them appearing once. General observations from the study: Only a small sample size was used, which may have cut accuracy. Patients with persistent disease showed a bias toward TRBV28, TRBJ1-2 and TRBJ2-5.

Specified time point: newly diagnosed GD, antithyroid drugs for less than 3 months. TCR sequences were obtained from RNA taken from PBMCs. The data also belong to a second study, concerning T cells in Graves' hyperthyroidism and ophthalmopathy. As reported in that work: Patients were excluded for uncontrolled infection, other autoimmune disease, pregnancy or lactation.

Sample: peripheral blood mononuclear cells (PBMCs), taken at new diagnosis, from a patient treated with antithyroid drugs. V is TRBV11-2 and J is TRBJ2-1; D remains unclear. This TCR was sampled from a woman aged 25 to 45 with Graves disease. The CDR3 region has the DNA TGTGCCAGCAGCTTAGATCGCCACTTGAATGAGCAGTTCTTC. The encoded protein is CASSLDRHLNEQFF.